These T cell receptor beta chains were read from a single sample in a study of blood T cell repertoires in COVID-19. The data were produced by immunoSEQ multiplex PCR, yet TCRdb's version contains in-frame clones alone and is incomplete. The table records roughly 200,000 clones, around 87% of them present only once. The sample consisted of peripheral blood. These receptor sequences come from a man between 60 and 70 years old with acute or convalescent COVID-19. Both conserved end residues are part of each CDR3. A D gene is named only where the DNA matches it firmly. Expanded clones are given a class, and other clones once, few, many or no size at all.

TRBV21-1	.	TRBJ2-1	.	CASNWKGDGNEQFF	TGTGCCAGCAATTGGAAGGGGGATGGAAATGAGCAGTTCTTC
TRBV6-2/TRBV6-3	.	TRBJ2-3	.	CASSYGLSTDTQYF	TGTGCCAGCAGTTACGGGCTTAGCACAGATACGCAGTATTTT
TRBV7-9	.	TRBJ2-5	.	CASSHRVLQETQYF	TGTGCCAGCAGTCACAGGGTTCTTCAAGAGACCCAGTACTTC
TRBV6-2/TRBV6-3	.	TRBJ2-2	.	CASSLRQAGNTGELFF	TGTGCCAGCAGCCTTCGACAGGCGGGGAACACCGGGGAGCTGTTTTTT
TRBV6-2/TRBV6-3	.	TRBJ2-7	.	CASSYPENEQYF	TGTGCCAGCAGTTACCCGGAGAACGAGCAGTACTTC
TRBV7-8	.	TRBJ1-2	.	CASSPGYGYTF	TGTGCCAGCAGCCCGGGCTATGGCTACACCTTC
TRBV13	.	TRBJ1-2	TRBD1	CASSSPDRGSYGYTF	TGTGCCAGCAGCTCCCCGGACAGGGGATCCTATGGCTACACCTTC
TRBV5-1	few	TRBJ1-3	.	CASSSTGKRNTIYF	TGCGCCAGCAGCTCAACAGGGAAGAGAAACACCATATATTTT
TRBV10-3	few	TRBJ2-5	.	CAIKGEGNQYF	TGTGCCATCAAGGGGGAGGGTAACCAGTACTTC
TRBV7-8	.	TRBJ1-5	TRBD1	CASSARRGQGNQPQHF	TGTGCCAGCAGCGCCCGCCGGGGACAGGGCAATCAGCCCCAGCATTTT
TRBV6-5	.	TRBJ1-2	TRBD1	CASSYSIVRGGNGYTF	TGTGCCAGCAGTTACTCGATTGTTAGAGGGGGCAATGGCTACACCTTC
TRBV28	.	TRBJ1-2	.	CASSLRAPRGAQGYTF	TGTGCCAGCAGTTTAAGGGCCCCGCGGGGGGCACAGGGCTACACCTTC
TRBV19	.	TRBJ1-5	TRBD1	CASRSGPGGYQPQHF	TGTGCCAGTAGATCAGGCCCAGGGGGCTACCAGCCCCAGCATTTT
TRBV13	once	TRBJ2-5	TRBD2	CASSPPPLAGGPETQYF	TGTGCCAGCAGCCCGCCACCACTAGCGGGGGGGCCGGAGACCCAGTACTTC
TRBV15	.	TRBJ1-5	.	CATSRAVQVYSNQPQHF	TGTGCCACCAGCAGAGCGGTTCAGGTTTATAGCAATCAGCCCCAGCATTTT
TRBV24-1	.	TRBJ2-2	.	CATTPTSGYTGELFF	TGTGCCACCACTCCAACCTCGGGATACACCGGGGAGCTGTTTTTT
TRBV9	.	TRBJ2-5	.	CASSYPGGPQETQYF	TGTGCCAGCAGCTACCCGGGGGGCCCACAAGAGACCCAGTACTTC
TRBV21-1	.	TRBJ1-5	.	CASSNPPMVDRGQFGNQPQHF	TGTGCCAGCAGCAATCCCCCGATGGTGGACAGGGGGCAATTCGGCAATCAGCCCCAGCATTTT
TRBV19	few	TRBJ1-5	.	CASSMDSGQPQHF	TGTGCCAGTAGTATGGACAGTGGTCAGCCCCAGCATTTT
TRBV4-2	.	TRBJ2-1	.	CASSQEQGSSYNEQFF	TGTGCCAGCAGCCAAGAACAGGGAAGCTCCTACAATGAGCAGTTCTTC
TRBV29-1	.	TRBJ2-6	.	CSVSSGANVLTF	TGCAGCGTCTCCTCTGGGGCCAACGTCCTGACTTTC
TRBV6-5	.	TRBJ2-7	.	CASGQAYEQYF	TGTGCCAGCGGGCAGGCCTACGAGCAGTACTTC
TRBV4-1	.	TRBJ2-5	.	CASSQGLLGDAKETQYF	TGCGCCAGCAGCCAAGGGCTGCTGGGAGATGCTAAAGAGACCCAGTACTTC
TRBV6-6	.	TRBJ2-6	.	CASSTAWGANVLTF	TGTGCCAGCAGCACAGCTTGGGGGGCCAACGTCCTGACTTTC
TRBV5-1	once	TRBJ1-6	.	CASSFRGYNSPLHF	TGCGCCAGCAGCTTTCGGGGTTATAATTCACCCCTCCACTTT
TRBV28	few	TRBJ1-6	.	CASRMRGGVSPLHF	TGTGCCAGCAGGATGAGAGGGGGTGTTTCACCCCTCCACTTT
TRBV20-1	once	TRBJ2-7	.	CSAPQGPQYF	TGCAGTGCTCCTCAGGGTCCCCAGTACTTC
TRBV10-1	.	TRBJ2-7	TRBD2	CASKTSGSYEQYF	TGCGCCAGCAAGACTAGCGGTTCCTACGAGCAGTACTTC
TRBV6-7	.	TRBJ2-7	TRBD1	CASSLSDREREQYF	TGTGCCAGCAGTCTATCCGACAGGGAGAGGGAGCAGTACTTC
TRBV12-3/TRBV12-4	.	TRBJ1-2	TRBD1	CASSTGGRLGYTF	TGTGCCAGCAGTACAGGGGGTAGGCTTGGCTACACCTTC
TRBV14	.	TRBJ2-3	.	CASSQGNRYTDTQYF	TGTGCCAGCAGCCAAGGAAACAGATACACAGATACGCAGTATTTT
TRBV4-3	.	TRBJ2-2	TRBD2	CASSQDGGGTTGELFF	TGCGCCAGCAGCCAAGACGGCGGGGGAACCACCGGGGAGCTGTTTTTT
TRBV24-1	.	TRBJ2-3	.	CATSDPGNPTDTQYF	TGTGCCACCAGTGACCCCGGGAACCCCACAGATACGCAGTATTTT
TRBV19	.	TRBJ1-5	TRBD1	CASSKRDRVSQPQHF	TGTGCCAGTAGTAAGAGGGACAGGGTGAGTCAGCCCCAGCATTTT
TRBV5-6	.	TRBJ2-5	TRBD1	CASRGQGAWETQYF	TGTGCCAGCAGGGGACAGGGGGCTTGGGAGACCCAGTACTTC
TRBV2	.	TRBJ2-5	TRBD2	CASRTPSGGGTQYF	TGTGCCAGCAGGACCCCTAGCGGGGGGGGGACCCAGTACTTC
TRBV3-1/TRBV3-2	.	TRBJ1-1	.	CASNGAGTEAFF	TGTGCCAGCAACGGCGCGGGCACTGAAGCTTTCTTT
TRBV15	.	TRBJ1-5	.	CATSSRQTGQPQHF	TGTGCCACCAGCTCCCGACAGACGGGTCAGCCCCAGCATTTT
TRBV9	.	TRBJ1-3	.	CASSVGGGAGGNTIYF	TGTGCCAGCAGCGTAGGAGGGGGAGCTGGGGGAAACACCATATATTTT
TRBV5-4	.	TRBJ1-2	.	CASSPSEGGYTF	TGTGCCAGCAGCCCCTCGGAGGGCGGCTACACCTTC